A selection of T cell receptor beta chains follows, all from one sample in a study of radiotherapy plus CTLA-4 blockade in lung cancer. This table comes from immunoSEQ multiplex PCR, and its TCRdb copy is limited to in-frame clones, with some not included. The sample holds 70,000 to 100,000 clones, about 90% seen once. The sample here was peripheral blood, taken from a patient treated with radiotherapy plus ipilimumab. The origin of the receptors is a human donor with non-small cell lung cancer who had a partial response to radiotherapy plus ipilimumab. Each CDR3 is given with its conserved first and last residue.

j_call	v_call	cdr3_aa
TRBJ2-2	TRBV19	CASSILAGNTGELFF
TRBJ2-5	TRBV5-1	CASSLVPASGAQETQYF
TRBJ1-5	TRBV6-5	CATVPGQHF
TRBJ2-1	TRBV5-1	CASSRGTADNEQFF
TRBJ1-3	TRBV5-1	CASSSGGYGNTIYF
TRBJ1-4	TRBV5-1	CASSLRGAPDEKLFF
TRBJ2-1	TRBV6-5	CASSGWTGTYNEQFF
TRBJ1-5	TRBV6-6	CASRRDYGNQPQHF
TRBJ1-4	TRBV11-2	CASSSPLEAGGEKLFF
TRBJ1-1	TRBV6-6	CASSSPGQGVRAFF
TRBJ2-3	TRBV10-2	CASSDRTSGRADTQYF
TRBJ1-2	TRBV19	CASSPFLTGVAIHYGYTF
TRBJ2-1	TRBV7-2	CASSPPGKRNEQFF
TRBJ2-7	TRBV18	CASSRETSSYEQYF
TRBJ1-1	TRBV7-9	CASTIGQGPTEAFF
TRBJ1-2	TRBV5-1	CASSQAGQKPNYGYTF
TRBJ2-7	TRBV28	CASSLSTGGNYEQYF
TRBJ2-2	TRBV7-7	CASSPGYNTGELFF
TRBJ2-5	TRBV18	CASSPNLQETQYF
TRBJ2-1	TRBV2	CASSDGRESYNEQFF
TRBJ1-1	TRBV7-9	CASSLEGLVGGQGTEAFF
TRBJ2-1	TRBV6-4	CASSVAGGVSYNEQFF
TRBJ2-7	TRBV5-1	CASSGMTNSYEQYF
TRBJ1-2	TRBV28	CASTSGYDYGYTF
TRBJ1-1	TRBV5-1	CASSFSRNTEAFF
TRBJ1-3	TRBV4-1	CASSQEGFRSGNTIYF
TRBJ2-5	TRBV5-8	CASSFSTSGTAQYF
TRBJ2-3	TRBV6-5	CASRTSGRSTDTQYF
TRBJ1-5	TRBV18	CASSLGTGGNQPQHF
TRBJ2-1	TRBV28	CASRQAGRDNEQFF
TRBJ1-1	TRBV5-1	CASSPETGEAFF
TRBJ1-2	TRBV19	CASSIDEQANNYGYTF
TRBJ2-7	TRBV19	CASSTGTSGRILREQYF
TRBJ1-1	TRBV5-8	CASSWTVTTEAFF
TRBJ2-3	TRBV7-8	CATGRYRDTQYF
TRBJ2-5	TRBV4-2	CASSQDPGVGGQETQYF
TRBJ2-1	TRBV25-1	CASSDPGLAASSYNEQFF
TRBJ1-4	TRBV5-4	CASSLDRGTGVGEKLFF
TRBJ1-6	TRBV7-2	CASSLDRGRNSPLHF
TRBJ1-3	TRBV30	CAWSGSNSGNTIYF
TRBJ1-5	TRBV18	CASSLSGGSGNQPQHF
TRBJ1-1	TRBV11-2	CASSLTGVSEAFF
TRBJ1-1	TRBV5-1	CASSGQGTEAFF
TRBJ2-3	TRBV29-1	CSVETGDSTDTQYF
TRBJ2-1	TRBV28	CASRGPGLAGYNEQFF
TRBJ1-5	TRBV7-8	CASNLEGTGNNQPQHF
TRBJ2-7	TRBV7-9	CASSLPGLAGSYEQYF
TRBJ1-1	TRBV7-9	CASSLEVGGTEAFF
TRBJ2-1	TRBV5-1	CASTNYDREQFF
TRBJ2-1	TRBV5-1	CASSLEGNLYNEQFF
TRBJ2-2	TRBV2	CASKQGLAVNTGELFF
TRBJ2-1	TRBV9	CASSTGLAGRYEQFF
TRBJ2-5	TRBV5-4	CASSRDIEETQYF
TRBJ2-2	TRBV27	CATRYRDRVGELFF
TRBJ2-1	TRBV7-2	CASSAQLAGGRNEQFF
TRBJ1-5	TRBV28	CASSLRGGPSGEPQHF
TRBJ1-1	TRBV19	CASRKQGNTEAFF
TRBJ2-3	TRBV10-1	CASSPLPGGTDTQYF
TRBJ1-2	TRBV11-2	CASSLAGGAGYGYTF
TRBJ1-5	TRBV10-3	CATALGGSNQPQHF